This entry is about one TCR beta chain. The antigen remains undetermined. The assay was immunoSEQ multiplex PCR, and TCRdb's table has in-frame clones only and misses some. The table includes about 55,000 clones, around 85% detected once. Germline V CDR1 and CDR2: MNHEY, SVGEGT. V was clipped by 5 bases and J by 6 bases; unmatched bases: 6. The CDR3 length is 15 residues. The sample originates from a study of T cell responses to AZD1222 COVID-19 vaccine. Findings and caveats of the study: Two AZD1222 administrations were followed by greater Spike-specific TCR breadth and depth. Targeting of unmutated variant regions was reportedly seen in nearly half of spike-specific TCRs. The sample set comprised mostly white British donors with more females, and clonal diversity was possibly underestimated.

The sample in question was peripheral blood, obtained on day 0 of AZD1222 vaccination. The TCR originated in an adult in good health. The rearrangement uses TRBV6-2 or TRBV6-3 and TRBJ2-1; 11 nucleotides line up with TRBD2. The chain's CDR3 is CASSLLAGGLNEQFF. In DNA, the CDR3 is TGTGCCAGCAGTCTTCTAGCGGGGGGACTCAATGAGCAGTTCTTC.